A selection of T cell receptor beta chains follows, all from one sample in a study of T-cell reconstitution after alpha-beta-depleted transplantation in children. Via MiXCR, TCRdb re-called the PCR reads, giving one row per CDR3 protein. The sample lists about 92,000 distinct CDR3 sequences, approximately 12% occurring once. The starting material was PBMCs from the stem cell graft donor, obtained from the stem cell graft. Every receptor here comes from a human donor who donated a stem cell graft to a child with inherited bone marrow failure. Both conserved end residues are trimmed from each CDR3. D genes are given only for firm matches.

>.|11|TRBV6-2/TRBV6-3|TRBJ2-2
ASSYLPEAELF
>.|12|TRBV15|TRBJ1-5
ATSPGVGNQPQH
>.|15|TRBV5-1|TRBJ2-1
ASSPGPRDFSYNEQF
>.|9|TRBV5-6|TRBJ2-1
ASSLANEQF
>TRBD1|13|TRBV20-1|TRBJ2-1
SARAGQGYYNEQF
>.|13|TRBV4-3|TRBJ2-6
ASSPSLSGANVLT
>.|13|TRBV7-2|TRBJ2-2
ASSLASRETGELF
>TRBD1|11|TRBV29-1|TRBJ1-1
SVRDRGETEAF
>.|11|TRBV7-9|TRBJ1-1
ASSLDGGREAF
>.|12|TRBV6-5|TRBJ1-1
ASSYSGGNTEAF
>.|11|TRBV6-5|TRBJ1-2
ASSSYQGDGYT
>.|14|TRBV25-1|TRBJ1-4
ASSDSGRRMNEKLF
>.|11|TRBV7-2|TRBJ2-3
ASSLRTAGSQY
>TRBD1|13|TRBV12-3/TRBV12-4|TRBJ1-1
ASSLGPGGNTEAF
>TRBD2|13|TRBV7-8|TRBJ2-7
ASSLATSGAYEQY
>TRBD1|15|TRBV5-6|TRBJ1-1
ASSLFGQGAENTEAF
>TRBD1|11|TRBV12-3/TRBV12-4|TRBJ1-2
ASSIDRGYGYT
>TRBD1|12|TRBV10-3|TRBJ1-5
AISAGQGYQPQH
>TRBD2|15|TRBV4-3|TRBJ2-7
ASSQGRGGIGDYEQY
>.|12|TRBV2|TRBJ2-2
ASSDLFLGGELF
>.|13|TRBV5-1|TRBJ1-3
ASSLGQNSGNTIY
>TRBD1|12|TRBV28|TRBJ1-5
ASSFNRGNQPQH
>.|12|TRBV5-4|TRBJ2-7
ASSLSGTTTEQY
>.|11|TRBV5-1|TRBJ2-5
ASRKEPQETQY
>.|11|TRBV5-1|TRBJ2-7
ASSPDKPYEQY
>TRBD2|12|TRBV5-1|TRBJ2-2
ASSWEGTPGELF
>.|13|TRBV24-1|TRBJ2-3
ATSDSLSDYNTQY
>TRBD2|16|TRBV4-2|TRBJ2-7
ASSQGGLAGGSSYEQY
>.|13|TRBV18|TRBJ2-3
ASSPAETSTDTQY
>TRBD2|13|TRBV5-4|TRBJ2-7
ASSLWLAGGDEQY
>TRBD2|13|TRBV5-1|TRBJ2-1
ASSIQPGLENEQF
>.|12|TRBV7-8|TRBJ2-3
ASSPGMGPDTQY
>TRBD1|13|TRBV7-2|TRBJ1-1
ASRQGAQRNTEAF
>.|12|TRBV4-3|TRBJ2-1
ASSQVVRATEQF
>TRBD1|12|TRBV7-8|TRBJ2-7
ASSPSGQDNEQY
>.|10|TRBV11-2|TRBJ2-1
ASSPTRGEQF
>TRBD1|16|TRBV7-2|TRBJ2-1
ASSTPRSGTGSDNEQF
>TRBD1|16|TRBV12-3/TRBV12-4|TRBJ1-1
ASSSRSLGTGGDTEAF
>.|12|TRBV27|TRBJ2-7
ASTFRAGIYEQY
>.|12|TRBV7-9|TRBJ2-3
ASSLVVATDTQY
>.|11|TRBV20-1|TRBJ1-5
SALERVDQPQH
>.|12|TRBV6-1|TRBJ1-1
ASMNRDSNTEAF
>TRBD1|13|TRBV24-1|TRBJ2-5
ATSDPGTGTETQY
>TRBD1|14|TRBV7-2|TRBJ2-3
ASSSGQGAHTDTQY